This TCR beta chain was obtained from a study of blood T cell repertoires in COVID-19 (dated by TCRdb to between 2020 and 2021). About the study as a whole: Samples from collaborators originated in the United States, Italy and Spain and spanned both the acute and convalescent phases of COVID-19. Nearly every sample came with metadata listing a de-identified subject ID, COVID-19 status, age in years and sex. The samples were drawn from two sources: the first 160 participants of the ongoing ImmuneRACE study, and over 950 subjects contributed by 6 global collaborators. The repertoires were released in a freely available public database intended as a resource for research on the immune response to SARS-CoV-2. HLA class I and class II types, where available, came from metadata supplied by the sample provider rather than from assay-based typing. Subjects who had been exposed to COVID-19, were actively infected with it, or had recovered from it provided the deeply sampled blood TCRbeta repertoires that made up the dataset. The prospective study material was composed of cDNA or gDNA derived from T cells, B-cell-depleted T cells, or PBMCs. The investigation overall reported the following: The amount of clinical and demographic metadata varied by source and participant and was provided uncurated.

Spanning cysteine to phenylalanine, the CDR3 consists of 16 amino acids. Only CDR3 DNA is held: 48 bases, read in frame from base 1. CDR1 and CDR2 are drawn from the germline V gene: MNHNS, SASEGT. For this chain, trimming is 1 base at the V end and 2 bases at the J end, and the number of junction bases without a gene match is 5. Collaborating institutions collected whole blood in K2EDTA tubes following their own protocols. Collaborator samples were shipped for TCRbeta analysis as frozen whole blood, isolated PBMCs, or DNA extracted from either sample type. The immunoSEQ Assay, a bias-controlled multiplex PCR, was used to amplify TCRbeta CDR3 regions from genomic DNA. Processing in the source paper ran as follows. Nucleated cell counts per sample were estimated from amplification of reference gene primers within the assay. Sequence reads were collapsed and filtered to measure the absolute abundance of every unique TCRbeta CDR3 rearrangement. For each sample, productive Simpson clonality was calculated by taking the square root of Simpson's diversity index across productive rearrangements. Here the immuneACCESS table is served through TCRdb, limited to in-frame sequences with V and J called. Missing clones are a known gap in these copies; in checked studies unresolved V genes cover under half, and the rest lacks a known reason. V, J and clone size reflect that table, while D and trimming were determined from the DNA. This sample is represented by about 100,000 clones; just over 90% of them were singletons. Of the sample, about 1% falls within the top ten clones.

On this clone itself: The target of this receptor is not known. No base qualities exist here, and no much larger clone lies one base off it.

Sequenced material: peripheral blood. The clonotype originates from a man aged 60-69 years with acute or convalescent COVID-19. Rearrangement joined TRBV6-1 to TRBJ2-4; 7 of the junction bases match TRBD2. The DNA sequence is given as TGTGCCAGCAGTGAAGGGGAGGGGTCCCCCAAAAACATTCAGTACTTC. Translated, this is CASSEGEGSPKNIQYF.